What follows is one T cell receptor beta chain and its context. What it binds is unknown. This specimen comes from a study of T cells in Graves' hyperthyroidism and ophthalmopathy. TCR beta CDR3 region amplification was performed from RNA transcripts. Primed by the HTBI set, a first-round RT-PCR was run on the TCR CDR3. MiXCR was run by TCRdb on the multiplex PCR reads, yielding one entry per CDR3 protein. The sample records hundreds of thousands of distinct CDR3 sequences, approximately 15% being singletons. Losses at the gene ends were 2 bases for V and 5 bases for J; bases not matched to a gene: 6. The CDR3 contains 17 residues. Findings and limits, study-wide: Most thyroid clonotypes that were expanded above 0.001 also turned up in blood.

Disease duration was under 3 months in the ophthalmopathy patients, who also had a Clinical Activity Score of at least 3 and a NOSPECS grade of at least 4. Together with thyroid ultrasound, orbital computed tomography, serum thyroxine and TRAb, clinical symptoms were used for diagnoses. The receptor was isolated from a woman in her 50s with Graves' ophthalmopathy. The sample comprised blood. The chain joins TRBV12-3 or TRBV12-4 to TRBJ2-1, with 13 bases identical to TRBD2. The CDR3 loop is CASSLRLTSGRNNEQFF. The DNA of the CDR3 is TGTGCCAGCAGTTTAAGGCTGACTAGCGGGAGGAACAATGAGCAGTTCTTC.